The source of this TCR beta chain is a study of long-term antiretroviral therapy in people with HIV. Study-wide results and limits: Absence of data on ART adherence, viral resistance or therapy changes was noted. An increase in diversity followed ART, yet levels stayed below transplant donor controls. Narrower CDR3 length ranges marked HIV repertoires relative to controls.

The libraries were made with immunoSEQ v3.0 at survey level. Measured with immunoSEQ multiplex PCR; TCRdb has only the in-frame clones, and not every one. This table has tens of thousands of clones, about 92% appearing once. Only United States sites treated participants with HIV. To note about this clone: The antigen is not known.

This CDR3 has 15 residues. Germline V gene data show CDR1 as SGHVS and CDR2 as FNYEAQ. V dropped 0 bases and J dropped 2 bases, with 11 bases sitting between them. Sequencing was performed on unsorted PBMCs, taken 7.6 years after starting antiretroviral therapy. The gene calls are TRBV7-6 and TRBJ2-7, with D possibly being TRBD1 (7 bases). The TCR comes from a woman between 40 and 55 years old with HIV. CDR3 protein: CASSLAGGTAYEQYF. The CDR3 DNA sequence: TGTGCCAGCAGCTTAGCGGGCGGGACAGCCTACGAGCAGTACTTC.